This TCR beta chain was sequenced in a study of cytomegalovirus exposure and HLA in healthy donors. The PCR was carried out with 60 Vbeta primers and 13 Jbeta primers. The method was immunoSEQ multiplex PCR; TCRdb's version includes in-frame clones alone and lacks a portion of them. The table records tens of thousands of clones, approximately 76% of them present only once. Study-wide points: Reports indicate that TCR beta sequences accurately predicted the HLA-A and HLA-B alleles of most subjects.

This CDR3 is 15 amino acids long. V shed 2 bases, J shed 4 bases, and the junction held 10 bases outside the gene matches. Germline V gene sequence: CDR1 SQVTM, CDR2 ANQGSEA. Donors were nominally healthy when sampled, though unrecorded immune exposures were likely. As concerns this clone: Antigen unknown.

The sample comprised PBMCs. The rearrangement uses TRBV29-1 and TRBJ1-2; 7 bases fit TRBD1. This clonotype originated in a man aged 30 to 39 in good health and CMV-seropositive. The CDR3 sequence: CSVESGIGGLYGYTF. The DNA of the CDR3 is TGCAGCGTTGAATCTGGTATAGGGGGCCTCTATGGCTACACCTTC.